What follows are 19 T cell receptor beta chains derived from one specimen sequenced in a study of blood T cell repertoires in COVID-19. TCRdb's copy holds only in-frame clones and misses some; the assay was immunoSEQ multiplex PCR. The data contain about 58,000 clones, over 70% of them singletons. Sequencing was performed on peripheral blood. These receptor sequences come from a human donor in a cohort sampled during active COVID-19.

In its sample, this clone was seen once. V is TRBV6-5 and J is TRBJ1-6; D gene unclear. The ends were cut back, 0 bases at V and 4 bases at J, with 10 bases in the middle. Germline CDR1 MNHEY, CDR2 SVGAGI. The length of the CDR3 is 16 residues. DNA of the CDR3: TGTGCCAGCAGTTACTCATCCGGGTTGTATAATTCACCCCTCCACTTT. Its protein product is CASSYSSGLYNSPLHF.

The chain couples TRBV20-1 to TRBJ1-1, with D perhaps matching TRBD1 (5 bases). Per the germline V gene, CDR1 is DFQATT and CDR2 is SNEGSKA (reference sequence). The CDR3 sequence is 11 residues long. Trimming left V 1 base short and J 13 bases short, with 13 bases between. CDR3 sequence: CSARGGGDGFF. The DNA of the CDR3 is TGCAGTGCTAGAGGGGGCGGGGATGGTTTCTTT.

This chain connects TRBV4-1 to TRBJ1-2; 12 positions agree with TRBD1. Trimming at V came to 4 bases and at J to 4 bases, leaving 13 bases not matched to a gene. The germline CDR1 and CDR2 sequences are MGHRA and YSYEKL. The CDR3 is made up of 18 amino acids. In DNA, the CDR3 is TGCGCCAGCAGCCGCCTTCCGGGACAGGGGGCCCGGCCCTATGGCTACACCTTC. It yields the protein CASSRLPGQGARPYGYTF.

This clone was observed a few times. The V call is TRBV7-9, the J call TRBJ2-7; D possibly corresponds to TRBD1 (5 bases). V was cut by 5 bases and J by 3 bases, with 14 bases left in between. The germline V gene encodes CDR1 SEHNR and CDR2 FQNEAQ (reference sequence). The CDR3 runs to 14 residues. CDR3 sequence reads: CASSNGDSIYEQYF. The CDR3 DNA reads TGTGCCAGCAGCAACGGTGACAGCATCTACGAGCAGTACTTC.

The chain is built from TRBV2 and TRBJ2-5; 7 bases are shared with TRBD1. CDR1 and CDR2 (germline): SNHLY, FYNNEI. After removal of 6 bases from V and 10 bases from J, the junction contained 11 bases not matched to a gene. The CDR3 contains 13 residues. The CDR3 spells CASSRDSEVDQYF. In nucleotides, the CDR3 is TGTGCCAGCAGCCGGGACAGCGAGGTGGACCAGTACTTC.

CDR3 DNA sequence: TGTGCCAGTAGTATAGGGACAGGGGGTAATCAGCCCCAGCATTTT. Protein: CASSIGTGGNQPQHF. The chain uses TRBV19 and TRBJ1-5; TRBD1 matches 10 bases. The CDR3 runs to 15 residues. Per the germline V gene, CDR1 is LNHDA and CDR2 is SQIVND (reference sequence). V lost 1 base and J lost 4; bases outside the gene matches: 1.

The chain carries TRBV29-1 and TRBJ1-2, with a weak D call TRBD1 (6 bases). The CDR3 spans 14 residues. V was trimmed by 6 bases and J by 2 bases, leaving 16 bases between them. Germline V gene sequence: CDR1 SQVTM, CDR2 ANQGSEA. CDR3 loop: CSVEQGSLNYGYTF. The CDR3 DNA sequence: TGCAGCGTGGAACAGGGTTCCCTAAACTATGGCTACACCTTC.

This clone showed up just a few times. Here the CDR3 DNA reads TGTGCCAGCAGTTCACAGGGAGACGAGCAGTACTTC. Its translation is CASSSQGDEQYF. This rearrangement joins TRBV28 to TRBJ2-7, with D tentatively TRBD1 (6 bases). Trimming removed 4 bases at V and 5 bases at J, with 9 bases between. Germline lookup yields CDR1 MDHEN and CDR2 SYDVKM. The CDR3 covers 12 residues.

This rearrangement joins TRBV27 to TRBJ2-7, with D tentatively TRBD2 (6 bases). Germline V gene lookup returns CDR1 MNHEY and CDR2 SMNVEV (reference sequence). Trimming pared 8 bases from V and 2 bases from J, leaving 16 bases between. This CDR3 is 14 amino acids long. In nucleotides, the CDR3 is TGTGCCAGCGGCCGGCGGGGAGGACCCTACGAGCAGTACTTC. Its translation is CASGRRGGPYEQYF.

This rearrangement joins TRBV18 to TRBJ2-7; TRBD2 is a possible D gene (6 bases). The CDR3 length is 14 residues. CDR1 and CDR2 (germline): KGHSH, LQKENI. Deletions cut 3 bases from V and 0 bases from J, with 9 bases between. CDR3 bases: TGTGCCAGCTCACCTCAGGGAGGCTCCTACGAGCAGTACTTC. Its translation: CASSPQGGSYEQYF.

This chain uses TRBV6-1 with TRBJ2-7, with TRBD1 identical over 10 bases. Germline CDR1 and CDR2: MNHNS and SASEGT. CDR3 length equals 18 residues. With 2 bases clipped from V and 3 bases from J, the junction kept 13 bases outside the gene matches. The CDR3 DNA sequence: TGTGCCAGCAGTGAAACCCTGTATAGGACAGGGGGTAGCTACGAGCAGTACTTC. It specifies CASSETLYRTGGSYEQYF.

The table lists this clone with a count of one. The chain uses TRBV27 and TRBJ1-1, with D unresolved. V gave up 5 bases and J gave up 0 bases, with 16 bases separating them. Germline CDR1 is MNHEY and CDR2 is SMNVEV (reference sequence). The CDR3 spans 16 residues. This CDR3 reads CASSSSVFLLNTEAFF. In nucleotides, the CDR3 is TGTGCCAGCAGTAGTTCAGTCTTCCTCCTGAACACTGAAGCTTTCTTT.

The J gene is TRBJ2-7, the V gene TRBV27; tentative D call: TRBD1 (5 bases). The CDR3 loop spans 14 amino acids. CDR1 and CDR2 (germline): MNHEY, SMNVEV (reference sequence). V dropped 2 bases and J dropped 0 bases, with 8 bases sitting between them. CDR3: CASSLAGHSYEQYF. The CDR3 coding sequence is TGTGCCAGCAGTTTAGCTGGACACTCCTACGAGCAGTACTTC.

The sample holds a few counts of this clone. The same CDR3 arises from other DNA sequences in this sample as well. The CDR3 spells CATSETGTYEQYF. CDR3 in DNA: TGTGCCACCAGCGAGACTGGAACCTACGAGCAGTACTTC. The genes are TRBV24-1 and TRBJ2-7; D is uncertain. CDR1 is KGHDR and CDR2 is SFDVKD in the germline V gene. V was shortened by 7 bases and J by 2 bases, with 11 bases between the two germline ends. The CDR3 runs to 13 residues.

This rearrangement joins TRBV7-8 to TRBJ1-5; D possibly corresponds to TRBD1 (5 bases). The CDR3 is 15 amino acids. Trimming cost V 5 bases and J 9 bases, with 20 bases left between them. The germline V gene encodes CDR1 SGHVS and CDR2 FQNEAQ. CDR3 nucleotide sequence: TGTGCCAGCAGCCCGGGACGGGACTTTGGGGGGCCCCAGCATTTT. It encodes CASSPGRDFGGPQHF.

The V gene is TRBV21-1, the J gene TRBJ1-5; TRBD1, the D gene given by the table, was not confirmed from the DNA. TRBV21-1 is designated a pseudogene. CDR3 size: 18 residues. The CDR3 DNA follows: TGTGCCAGCAGCAGAGGACAGGCGGCCACTGGGAGCAATCAGCCCCAGCATTTT. Translation gives CASSRGQAATGSNQPQHF.

The chain has TRBV3-1 (or the pseudogene TRBV3-2) and TRBJ2-7; the D is unclear. Trimming took off 4 bases at V and 7 bases at J, with 11 bases between the two ends. In germline, CDR1 is LGHDT, CDR2 YNNKEL (reference sequence). This CDR3 has 12 residues. CDR3: CASSLAGFEQYF. The CDR3 DNA reads as TGTGCCAGCAGCCTCGCCGGGTTTGAGCAGTACTTC.

The chain carries TRBV27 and TRBJ2-7; 8 bases are a match to TRBD1. Looked up from germline, CDR1 is MNHEY and CDR2 is SMNVEV (reference sequence). The CDR3 is made up of 16 amino acids. V shed 5 bases and J 3 bases; nucleotides not matched to a gene: 12. CDR3 DNA sequence: TGTGCCAGCAGTGCGGACAGGGTGGTGGTTTTCTACGAGCAGTACTTC. Translated, it gives CASSADRVVVFYEQYF.

The J gene is TRBJ2-7, the V gene TRBV19, with D tentatively TRBD1 (5 bases). This CDR3 is built from 14 residues. The V gene's germline CDR1 is LNHDA and CDR2 SQIVND (reference sequence). The ends were cut back, 3 bases at V and 5 bases at J, with 14 bases in the middle. The CDR3 sequence is CASSILAGSDEQYF. In nucleotides, the CDR3 is TGTGCCAGTAGTATCCTGGCAGGGTCTGACGAGCAGTACTTC.